These T cell receptor beta chains were read from a single sample in a study of blood T cell repertoires in COVID-19. Sequenced by immunoSEQ multiplex PCR; TCRdb stores in-frame clones only, minus some. The sample carries around 250,000 clones, around 90% recorded once. The specimen sequenced was PBMCs or T cells enriched from blood (not recorded which). Source of these receptors: a woman in her forties or fifties who had recovered from COVID-19. CDR3s include the opening cysteine and the closing phenylalanine or tryptophan. A D gene is named only where the DNA matches it firmly. The size entry is marked missing in some rows and otherwise reads once, few, many or a size class.

CDR3 length	D gene	J gene	V gene	clone size	CDR3 protein	CDR3 DNA
14	.	TRBJ1-2	TRBV6-1	.	CASSEGLWGAGYTF	TGTGCCAGCAGTGAAGGTCTGTGGGGCGCCGGCTACACCTTC
15	TRBD2	TRBJ2-1	TRBV27	.	CASSFFLAGVNEQFF	TGTGCCAGCAGTTTTTTTCTAGCGGGGGTCAATGAGCAGTTCTTC
18	TRBD1	TRBJ1-5	TRBV7-8	.	CASSPDVLQGVGSQPQHF	TGTGCCAGCAGTCCAGACGTCCTACAGGGGGTGGGTAGTCAGCCCCAGCATTTT
13	.	TRBJ1-1	TRBV12-3/TRBV12-4	.	CASSLTGNTEAFF	TGTGCCAGCAGTTTGACAGGGAACACTGAAGCTTTCTTT
13	.	TRBJ2-1	TRBV3-1/TRBV3-2	.	CASSQDRVNEQFF	TGTGCCAGCAGCCAAGACAGGGTGAATGAGCAGTTCTTC
15	TRBD1	TRBJ1-6	TRBV7-9	.	CASSPWTGTNSPLHF	TGTGCCAGCAGCCCATGGACAGGGACAAATTCACCCCTCCACTTT
16	TRBD2	TRBJ2-2	TRBV6-4	.	CASSDSPSGSTGELFF	TGTGCCAGCAGTGACTCTCCTAGCGGGAGCACCGGGGAGCTGTTTTTT
17	TRBD1	TRBJ1-2	TRBV2	.	CASSNLDRAAHTYGYTF	TGTGCCAGCAGTAACTTGGACAGGGCAGCCCATACTTATGGCTACACCTTC
15	.	TRBJ1-5	TRBV7-9	.	CASSSSRGGSQPQHF	TGTGCCAGCAGCTCCTCGCGGGGGGGTAGTCAGCCCCAGCATTTT
13	.	TRBJ2-2	TRBV5-6	.	CASVAGRTGELFF	TGTGCCAGCGTAGCCGGTCGAACCGGGGAGCTGTTTTTT
12	TRBD1	TRBJ1-5	TRBV6-2/TRBV6-3	.	CASSLRGLPQHF	TGTGCCAGCAGCCTCAGGGGGTTGCCCCAGCATTTT
14	.	TRBJ1-6	TRBV30	.	CAWTVRGYNSPLHF	TGTGCCTGGACAGTAAGGGGCTATAATTCACCCCTCCACTTT
13	TRBD1	TRBJ1-4	TRBV19	.	CASSTDRAEKLFF	TGTGCCAGTAGTACAGACAGGGCTGAAAAACTGTTTTTT
14	.	TRBJ1-5	TRBV27	.	CASSLTGSNQPQHF	TGTGCCAGCAGCCTTACGGGTAGCAATCAGCCCCAGCATTTT
14	.	TRBJ1-5	TRBV28	once	CASSLGGLEQPQHF	TGTGCCAGCAGTTTGGGAGGTCTTGAGCAGCCCCAGCATTTT
16	TRBD1	TRBJ1-5	TRBV2	.	CASSDEGGQGVQPQHF	TGTGCCAGCAGTGATGAGGGGGGACAGGGTGTTCAGCCCCAGCATTTT
15	.	TRBJ2-7	TRBV6-4	.	CASSPQASNTYEQYF	TGTGCCAGCTCACCCCAGGCCTCAAATACCTACGAGCAGTACTTC
15	TRBD2	TRBJ2-1	TRBV7-6	.	CASSLGSGSTNEQFF	TGTGCCAGCAGCTTAGGTAGCGGGAGTACAAATGAGCAGTTCTTC
14	.	TRBJ1-2	TRBV5-1	.	CASSLGDLDYDYTF	TGCGCCAGCAGCCTAGGGGATTTGGACTATGACTACACCTTC
15	.	TRBJ2-1	TRBV6-4	.	CASSDSVLDGSSQFF	TGTGCCAGCAGTGACTCGGTCTTAGACGGGAGTTCGCAGTTCTTC
15	.	TRBJ2-7	TRBV4-1	.	CASSQTTGSPYEQYF	TGCGCCAGCAGCCAAACTACCGGGAGTCCATACGAGCAGTACTTC
16	TRBD2	TRBJ2-1	TRBV4-2	.	CASSQGLAGSYNEQFF	TGTGCCAGCAGCCAAGGACTAGCGGGCTCCTACAATGAGCAGTTCTTC
16	TRBD1	TRBJ1-2	TRBV25-1	.	CASSRTGTEMFYGYTF	TGTGCCAGCAGCAGAACCGGGACAGAAATGTTCTATGGCTACACCTTC
15	TRBD1	TRBJ1-1	TRBV4-2	.	CASSARQGVNTEAFF	TGTGCCAGCAGCGCAAGACAGGGGGTGAACACTGAAGCTTTCTTT
13	TRBD1	TRBJ1-2	TRBV29-1	.	CSATGGEGYGYTF	TGCAGCGCGACAGGGGGCGAGGGCTATGGCTACACCTTC
16	TRBD2	TRBJ2-1	TRBV4-2	once	CASSPDGGSSYNEQFF	TGTGCCAGCAGCCCAGACGGCGGGAGCTCCTACAATGAGCAGTTCTTC
14	.	TRBJ2-1	TRBV2	.	CASSDVSLTSEQFF	TGTGCCAGCAGTGATGTTAGCCTTACCAGTGAGCAGTTCTTC
15	.	TRBJ1-2	TRBV7-2	once	CASSPPTTERPGYTF	TGTGCCAGCAGCCCTCCTACGACAGAGAGACCTGGCTACACCTTC
14	.	TRBJ2-3	TRBV30	once	CAWSSSTAGNTQYF	TGTGCCTGGAGTTCCTCCACGGCGGGAAATACGCAGTATTTT
14	.	TRBJ2-2	TRBV5-1	once	CASSYRHDTGELFF	TGCGCCAGCAGCTATAGACACGACACCGGGGAGCTGTTTTTT
14	TRBD1	TRBJ1-2	TRBV27	once	CASRTGAGGYGYTF	TGTGCCAGCAGGACAGGGGCGGGCGGCTATGGCTACACCTTC
14	.	TRBJ1-6	TRBV5-3	.	CARSPRGSRTPLHF	TGTGCCAGAAGCCCCCGAGGGAGTAGGACACCCCTCCACTTT
12	TRBD1	TRBJ2-2	TRBV10-3	few	CAIRDRAGELFF	TGTGCCATCAGGGACAGGGCCGGGGAGCTGTTTTTT
15	TRBD2	TRBJ2-7	TRBV10-3	.	CAISLAGEGGYEQYF	TGTGCCATCAGTCTAGCGGGAGAAGGGGGCTACGAGCAGTACTTC
14	.	TRBJ2-1	TRBV9	.	CASSVRPGEDEQFF	TGTGCCAGCAGCGTAAGACCGGGAGAGGATGAGCAGTTCTTC
16	TRBD2	TRBJ2-2	TRBV15	.	CATSGAGVVRAGELFF	TGTGCCACCAGCGGAGCGGGAGTGGTTAGAGCCGGGGAGCTGTTTTTT
16	TRBD1	TRBJ1-4	TRBV29-1	few	CSVTQGIEATNEKLFF	TGCAGCGTTACACAGGGGATCGAGGCAACTAATGAAAAACTGTTTTTT
12	.	TRBJ2-7	TRBV2	.	CASETLAGQGYF	TGTGCCAGTGAAACACTAGCGGGACAGGGTTACTTC
16	TRBD1	TRBJ1-1	TRBV2	.	CASQFLMDRENTEAFF	TGTGCCAGCCAATTCCTCATGGACAGGGAGAACACTGAAGCTTTCTTT
14	TRBD1	TRBJ1-2	TRBV2	.	CASRGGQANYGYTF	TGTGCCAGCAGGGGCGGACAGGCTAACTATGGCTACACCTTC
16	TRBD1	TRBJ1-3	TRBV9	.	CASSPAGTGIGNTIYF	TGTGCCAGCAGCCCAGCCGGGACAGGGATTGGAAACACCATATATTTT
14	.	TRBJ2-3	TRBV6-5	.	CASSYLGGTDTQYF	TGTGCCAGCAGTTACTTAGGGGGTACAGATACGCAGTATTTT
17	TRBD1	TRBJ2-1	TRBV5-5	.	CASSLANRTGGRYEQFF	TGTGCCAGCAGCTTGGCCAATCGGACAGGGGGCCGCTATGAGCAGTTCTTC
15	.	TRBJ2-2	TRBV12-5	.	CASGLVPQSTGELFF	TGTGCTAGTGGTTTGGTACCCCAGTCGACCGGGGAGCTGTTTTTT
15	TRBD2	TRBJ2-1	TRBV3-1/TRBV3-2	.	CASSQGGRTNNEQFF	TGTGCCAGCAGCCAGGGCGGGAGGACCAACAATGAGCAGTTCTTC
15	TRBD1	TRBJ1-4	TRBV5-1	.	CASAPGTAPEGKLFF	TGCGCCAGCGCGCCTGGGACAGCTCCTGAAGGAAAACTGTTTTTT
15	TRBD1	TRBJ2-2	TRBV4-2	.	CASSQDGQDTGELFF	TGTGCCAGCAGCCAAGATGGACAGGACACCGGGGAGCTGTTTTTT
13	TRBD1	TRBJ2-7	TRBV6-5	.	CASRDRNSYEQYF	TGTGCCAGCAGGGACAGGAACTCCTACGAGCAGTACTTC
13	TRBD1	TRBJ1-1	TRBV3-1/TRBV3-2	.	CASSPGQGTEAFF	TGTGCCAGCAGCCCCGGACAGGGCACTGAAGCTTTCTTT
14	TRBD1	TRBJ2-2	TRBV11-2	.	CASSTGQYTGELFF	TGTGCCAGCAGCACGGGACAGTACACCGGGGAGCTGTTTTTT
14	.	TRBJ1-4	TRBV24-1	.	CATSPGGTNEKLFF	TGTGCCACAAGCCCCGGGGGAACTAATGAAAAACTGTTTTTT
15	TRBD1	TRBJ2-7	TRBV5-4	.	CASSGGTGVPREQYF	TGTGCCAGCAGCGGCGGGACAGGGGTTCCCAGGGAGCAGTACTTC
15	.	TRBJ2-3	TRBV27	.	CASAKGRQITDTQYF	TGTGCCAGCGCAAAAGGTCGACAGATCACAGATACGCAGTATTTT
16	TRBD2	TRBJ2-2	TRBV29-1	.	CSVALGLAGVHGELFF	TGCAGCGTCGCCCTGGGACTAGCGGGAGTTCACGGGGAGCTGTTTTTT
15	TRBD1	TRBJ2-7	TRBV7-2	.	CASREPGGRSYEQYF	TGTGCCAGCAGGGAGCCAGGGGGCCGAAGCTACGAGCAGTACTTC
16	TRBD2	TRBJ2-5	TRBV19	.	CASSIGLAGGRETQYF	TGTGCCAGTAGTATTGGACTAGCGGGAGGGCGAGAGACCCAGTACTTC
16	.	TRBJ1-3	TRBV7-2	.	CASSLARGGSGNTIYF	TGTGCCAGCAGCTTAGCCCGAGGGGGATCCGGAAACACCATATATTTT
14	.	TRBJ1-4	TRBV5-5	.	CASSSWDRGEKLFF	TGTGCCAGCAGCTCTTGGGACCGGGGGGAAAAACTGTTTTTT
14	TRBD1	TRBJ1-2	TRBV2	few	CASSEDRGIYGYTF	TGTGCCAGCAGCGAGGACAGGGGGATTTATGGCTACACCTTC
15	TRBD1	TRBJ1-5	TRBV30	.	CAWSTGDSSNQPQHF	TGTGCCTGGAGTACCGGGGACAGTAGCAATCAGCCCCAGCATTTT